Following are 11 T cell receptor beta chains from one sample sequenced in a study of T cell changes during pregnancy in multiple sclerosis. Here immunoSEQ multiplex PCR was the method, and the copy in TCRdb shows in-frame clones only, minus some. The table records roughly 38,000 clones, approximately 92% of them present only once. The sample here was CD4+ T cells from peripheral blood mononuclear cells, taken after pregnancy. These receptors were taken from a female donor in good health, enrolled as a control in a pregnancy study.

The genes are TRBV20-1 and TRBJ1-5; D remains unclear. Germline assignment: CDR1 DFQATT and CDR2 SNEGSKA (reference sequence). The germline V and J ends were trimmed by 3 bases and 7 bases, with 7 bases remaining between them. This CDR3 has 11 amino acids. CDR3 amino acids: CSASEGQPQHF. In nucleotides, the CDR3 is TGCAGTGCTAGTGAGGGCCAGCCCCAGCATTTT.

V is TRBV2 and J is TRBJ1-1; no clear D. V shed 7 bases and J shed 1 base, with 7 bases lying between them. The CDR3 spans 12 residues. Per germline, CDR1 SNHLY and CDR2 FYNNEI. The CDR3 protein is CASIFSNTEAFF. CDR3 in DNA: TGTGCCAGCATTTTCTCGAACACTGAAGCTTTCTTT.

This sequence joins TRBV14 and TRBJ1-2, with D unclear. The CDR3 totals 13 residues. Trimming shortened V by 1 base and J by 7 bases, and 10 bases separated the two germline ends. CDR1 is SGHDN, CDR2 FVKESK, per germline. CDR3 loop: CASSQVEGGGYTF. The CDR3 DNA is TGTGCCAGCAGCCAAGTGGAGGGAGGTGGCTACACCTTC.

The chain's CDR3 is CASSDAWRGESPLHF. Here the CDR3 DNA reads TGTGCCAGCAGCGATGCCTGGAGGGGTGAGTCACCCCTCCACTTT. The chain is built from TRBV5-4 and TRBJ1-6; D might be TRBD1 (5 bases). From germline, CDR1 is SGHNT and CDR2 YYREEE (reference sequence). The CDR3 consists of 15 residues. V was cut by 4 bases and J by 10 bases, with 18 bases left in between.

The chain links TRBV30 to TRBJ2-1, with D possibly being TRBD2 (6 bases). The CDR3 extends over 15 amino acids. CDR1 and CDR2 from the germline V gene are GTSNPN and SVGIG (reference sequence). Trimming shortened V by 0 bases and J by 0 bases, and 9 bases separated the two germline ends. CDR3 sequence reads: CAWSVLATSYNEQFF. CDR3 DNA sequence: TGTGCCTGGAGTGTACTAGCCACCTCCTACAATGAGCAGTTCTTC. The full variable domain, with the rest looked up from reference TRBV30 and TRBJ2-1, is SQTIHQWPATLVQPVGSPLSLECTVEGTSNPNLYWYRQAAGRGLQLLFYSVGIGQISSEVPQNLSASRPQDRQFILSSKKLLLSDSGFYLCAWSVLATSYNEQFFGPGTRLTVL.

The CDR3 region is CASSLGPTGGVAYNEQFF. CDR3 nucleotide sequence: TGTGCCAGCAGTTTGGGTCCTACGGGAGGCGTGGCCTACAATGAGCAGTTCTTC. The rearrangement links TRBV6-8 to TRBJ2-1, with 7 bases fitting TRBD2. There are 18 residues in the CDR3. Losses at the gene ends were 4 bases for V and 2 bases for J; bases not matched to a gene: 14. Germline-derived CDR1 and CDR2 are MNHGY and SAAAGT.

This rearrangement joins TRBV5-1 to TRBJ2-2; D might be TRBD2 (5 bases). The CDR3 sequence is 15 residues long. The V gene lost 8 bases and the J gene lost 1 base, with 15 bases spanning the gap. The germline CDR1 and CDR2 sequences are SGHRS and YFSETQ. CDR3 amino acids: CASSPSGMNTGELFF. In nucleotides, the CDR3 is TGCGCCAGTAGCCCCTCGGGGATGAACACCGGGGAGCTGTTTTTT.

J is TRBJ1-2 and V is TRBV28; 7 nucleotides agree with TRBD1. Germline V gives CDR1 MDHEN, CDR2 SYDVKM. There are 13 residues in the CDR3. Unmatched junction bases numbered 9, after V lost 8 bases and J lost 6 bases. CDR3 sequence: CASVTGRSHGYTF. CDR3 coding DNA: TGTGCCAGCGTGACAGGGCGCAGCCATGGCTACACCTTC.

CDR3 sequence: CASSPSRGSYEQYF. In DNA form, the CDR3 reads TGTGCCAGCTCACCATCCAGAGGATCCTACGAGCAGTACTTC. The V and J genes are TRBV18 and TRBJ2-7, with no clear D. Trimming took 2 bases from V and 1 from J, leaving 9 bases between them. Germline CDR1 KGHSH, CDR2 LQKENI. CDR3 size: 14 residues.

The CDR3 region has the DNA TGTGCCAGCAGCTTGGACAGGGGGTCCGCTGCTGAGCAGTTCTTC. Amino acid sequence: CASSLDRGSAAEQFF. V gene TRBV5-6 combines with J gene TRBJ2-1, with 8 bases aligning to TRBD1. The CDR3 length is 15 residues. Germline values: CDR1 SGHDT, CDR2 YYEEEE. V lost 0 bases, J lost 9 bases, and 8 bases stayed unmatched.

V and J are TRBV19 and TRBJ1-5; 9 positions match TRBD1. Looked up from germline, CDR1 is LNHDA and CDR2 is SQIVND (reference sequence). The CDR3 contains 15 residues. Trimming cost V 7 bases and J 6 bases; bases outside gene matches: 10. CDR3 protein: CASTNRGLLGQPQHF. CDR3 nucleotide sequence: TGTGCCAGTACCAACAGGGGGCTTTTGGGTCAGCCCCAGCATTTT.